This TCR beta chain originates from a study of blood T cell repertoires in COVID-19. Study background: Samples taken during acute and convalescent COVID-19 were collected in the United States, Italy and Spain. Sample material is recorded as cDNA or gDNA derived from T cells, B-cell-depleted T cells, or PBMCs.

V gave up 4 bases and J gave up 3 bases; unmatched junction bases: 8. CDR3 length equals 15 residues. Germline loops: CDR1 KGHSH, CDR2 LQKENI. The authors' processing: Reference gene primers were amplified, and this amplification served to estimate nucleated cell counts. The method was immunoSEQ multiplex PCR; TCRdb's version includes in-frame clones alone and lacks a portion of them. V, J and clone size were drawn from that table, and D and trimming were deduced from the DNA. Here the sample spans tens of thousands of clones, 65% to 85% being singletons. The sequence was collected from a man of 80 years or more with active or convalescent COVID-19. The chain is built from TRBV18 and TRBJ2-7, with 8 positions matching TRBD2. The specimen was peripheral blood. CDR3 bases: TGTGCCAGCTCACTCGACAGACGGGGGGGCTACGAGCAGTACTTC. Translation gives CASSLDRRGGYEQYF.